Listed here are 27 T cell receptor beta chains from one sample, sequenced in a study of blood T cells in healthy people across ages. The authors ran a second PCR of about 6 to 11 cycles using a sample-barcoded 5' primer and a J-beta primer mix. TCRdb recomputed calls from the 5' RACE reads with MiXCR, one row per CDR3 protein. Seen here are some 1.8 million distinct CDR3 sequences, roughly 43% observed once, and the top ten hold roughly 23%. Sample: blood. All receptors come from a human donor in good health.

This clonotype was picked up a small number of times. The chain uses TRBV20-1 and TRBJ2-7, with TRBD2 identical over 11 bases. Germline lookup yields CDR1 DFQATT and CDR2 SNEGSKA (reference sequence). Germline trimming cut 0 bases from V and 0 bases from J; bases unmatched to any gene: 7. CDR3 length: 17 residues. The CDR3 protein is CSARDASTSGGSYEQYF. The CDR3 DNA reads TGCAGTGCTAGAGATGCCTCTACTAGCGGGGGCTCCTACGAGCAGTACTTC.

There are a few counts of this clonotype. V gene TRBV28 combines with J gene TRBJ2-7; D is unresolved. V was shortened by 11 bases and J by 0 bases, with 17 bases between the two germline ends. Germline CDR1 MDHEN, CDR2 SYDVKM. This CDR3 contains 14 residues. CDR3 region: CAVAPGSYSYEQYF. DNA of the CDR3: TGTGCCGTAGCCCCCGGGTCTTACTCCTACGAGCAGTACTTC.

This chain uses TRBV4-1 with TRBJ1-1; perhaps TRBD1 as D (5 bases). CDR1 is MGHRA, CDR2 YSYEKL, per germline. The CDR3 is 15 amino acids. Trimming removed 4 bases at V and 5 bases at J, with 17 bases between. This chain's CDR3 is CASSPNMGRKTEAFF. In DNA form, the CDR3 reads TGCGCCAGCAGCCCCAACATGGGGCGGAAAACTGAAGCTTTCTTT.

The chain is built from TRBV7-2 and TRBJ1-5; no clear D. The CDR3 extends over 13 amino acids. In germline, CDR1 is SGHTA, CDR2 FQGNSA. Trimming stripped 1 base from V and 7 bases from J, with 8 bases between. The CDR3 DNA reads TGTGCCAGCAGCTTAGGACTGGAACAGCCCCAGCATTTT. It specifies CASSLGLEQPQHF.

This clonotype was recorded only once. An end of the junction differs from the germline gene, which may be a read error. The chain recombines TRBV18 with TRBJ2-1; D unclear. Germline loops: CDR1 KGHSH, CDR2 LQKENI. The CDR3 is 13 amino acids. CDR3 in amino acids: CVSSPVRYNEQFF. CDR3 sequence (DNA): TGTGTCAGCTCACCCGTCAGGTACAATGAGCAGTTCTTC. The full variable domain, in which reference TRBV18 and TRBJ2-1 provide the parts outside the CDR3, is NAGVMQNPRHLVRRRGQEARLRCSPMKGHSHVYWYRQLPEEGLKFMVYLQKENIIDESGMPKERFSAEFPKEGPSILRIQQVVRGDSAAYFCVSSPVRYNEQFFGPGTRLTVL.

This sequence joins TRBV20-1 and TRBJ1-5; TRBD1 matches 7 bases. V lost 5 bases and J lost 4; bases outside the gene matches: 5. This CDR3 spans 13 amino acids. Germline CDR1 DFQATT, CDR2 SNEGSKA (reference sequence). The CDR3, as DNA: TGCAGTGCTCTTAACAGGGGAAATCAGCCCCAGCATTTT. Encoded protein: CSALNRGNQPQHF.

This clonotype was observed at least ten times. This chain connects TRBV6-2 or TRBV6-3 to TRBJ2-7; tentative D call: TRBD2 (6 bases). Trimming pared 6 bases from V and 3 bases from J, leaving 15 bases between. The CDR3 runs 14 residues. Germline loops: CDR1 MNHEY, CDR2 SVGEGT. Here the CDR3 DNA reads TGTGCCAGCAGCTATATAGGACTACTCTACGAGCAGTACTTC. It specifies CASSYIGLLYEQYF.

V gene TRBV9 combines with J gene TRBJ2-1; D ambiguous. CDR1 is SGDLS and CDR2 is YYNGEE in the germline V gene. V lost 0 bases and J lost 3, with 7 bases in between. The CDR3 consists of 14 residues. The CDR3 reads CASSVERDYNEQFF. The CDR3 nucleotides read TGTGCCAGCAGCGTAGAAAGGGACTACAATGAGCAGTTCTTC.

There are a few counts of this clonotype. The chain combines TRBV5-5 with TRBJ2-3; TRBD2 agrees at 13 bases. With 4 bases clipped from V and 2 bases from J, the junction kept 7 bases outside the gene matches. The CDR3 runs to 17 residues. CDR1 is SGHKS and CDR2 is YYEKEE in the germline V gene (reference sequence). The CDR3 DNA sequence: TGTGCCAGCAGCCACGGGACTAGCGGGGACCACACAGATACGCAGTATTTT. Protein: CASSHGTSGDHTDTQYF.

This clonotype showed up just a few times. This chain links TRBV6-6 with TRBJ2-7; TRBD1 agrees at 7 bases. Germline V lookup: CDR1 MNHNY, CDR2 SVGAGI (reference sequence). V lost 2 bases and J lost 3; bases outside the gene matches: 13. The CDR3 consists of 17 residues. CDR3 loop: CASSYHRDRSYYYEQYF. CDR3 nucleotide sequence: TGTGCCAGCAGTTACCATCGGGACAGATCCTATTACTACGAGCAGTACTTC.

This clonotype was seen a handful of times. The CDR3: CASSFPPQGIRYEQYF. As DNA, the CDR3 is TGTGCCAGCAGTTTCCCCCCCCAGGGCATCCGCTACGAGCAGTACTTC. The J gene is TRBJ2-7, the V gene TRBV11-2, with D possibly TRBD1 on 5 matching bases. Germline lookup yields CDR1 SGHAT and CDR2 FQNNGV. V lost 6 bases and J 3 bases, leaving 21 bases between the germline ends. The CDR3 length is 16 residues.

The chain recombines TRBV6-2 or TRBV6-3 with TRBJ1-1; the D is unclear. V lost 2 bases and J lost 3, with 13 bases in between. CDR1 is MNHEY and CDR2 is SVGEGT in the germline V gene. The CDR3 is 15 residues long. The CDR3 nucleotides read TGTGCCAGCAGTTACCCTCTAAGCGGGGACACTGAAGCTTTCTTT. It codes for CASSYPLSGDTEAFF.

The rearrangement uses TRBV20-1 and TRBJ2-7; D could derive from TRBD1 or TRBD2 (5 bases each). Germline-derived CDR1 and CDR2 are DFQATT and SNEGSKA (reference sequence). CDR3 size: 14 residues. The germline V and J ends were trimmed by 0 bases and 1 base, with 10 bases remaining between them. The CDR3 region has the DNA TGCAGTGCTAGAGAGGTTGGGACGTCCTACGAGCAGTACTTC. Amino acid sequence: CSAREVGTSYEQYF.

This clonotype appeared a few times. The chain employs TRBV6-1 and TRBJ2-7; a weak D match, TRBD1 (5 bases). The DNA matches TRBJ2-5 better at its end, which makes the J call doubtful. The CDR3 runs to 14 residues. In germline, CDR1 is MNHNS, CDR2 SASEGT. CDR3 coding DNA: TGTGCCAGCAGTGAAGACCAGGGAAAAGAGACCCAGTACTTC. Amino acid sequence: CASSEDQGKETQYF.

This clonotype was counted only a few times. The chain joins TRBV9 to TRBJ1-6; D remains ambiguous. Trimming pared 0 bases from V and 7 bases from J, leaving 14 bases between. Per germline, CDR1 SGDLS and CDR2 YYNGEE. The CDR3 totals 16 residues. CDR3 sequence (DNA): TGTGCCAGCAGCGTAGGGGGTTCCCCAGCGAATTCACCCCTCCACTTT. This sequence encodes CASSVGGSPANSPLHF.

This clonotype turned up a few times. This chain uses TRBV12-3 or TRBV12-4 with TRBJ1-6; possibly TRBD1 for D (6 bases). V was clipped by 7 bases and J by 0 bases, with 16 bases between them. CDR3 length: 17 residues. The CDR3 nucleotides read TGTGCCAGCAATTCCAGGGGTCTCATCTCCTATAATTCACCCCTCCACTTT. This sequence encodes CASNSRGLISYNSPLHF.

CDR3 sequence reads: CSARRSPPRGTEAFF. Here the CDR3 DNA reads TGCAGTGCTAGGCGGTCCCCCCCCCGGGGGACGGAAGCTTTCTTT. The V call is TRBV20-1, the J call TRBJ1-1; TRBD1 is a possible D gene (5 bases). The CDR3 length is 15 residues. The V gene's germline CDR1 is DFQATT and CDR2 SNEGSKA (reference sequence). V was clipped by 3 bases and J by 8 bases, with 22 bases between them.

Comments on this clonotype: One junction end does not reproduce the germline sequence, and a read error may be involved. CDR3 DNA: TGTGCCAGCTCACCTCAGGCAGGGAGATTCTACAAGCAGTACTTC. Residues: CASSPQAGRFYKQYF. The chain has TRBV18 and TRBJ2-7; TRBD1 or TRBD2 may be the D gene (5 bases each). Germline V lookup: CDR1 KGHSH, CDR2 LQKENI. CDR3 length: 15 residues.

CDR3 DNA sequence: TGTGCCAGCAGGCTCCTTGGAGGTCCCGATGAAAAACTGTTTTTT. This encodes CASRLLGGPDEKLFF. The chain recombines TRBV7-9 with TRBJ1-4; D call uncertain. Germline loops: CDR1 SEHNR, CDR2 FQNEAQ (reference sequence). Trimming shortened V by 6 bases and J by 6 bases, and 17 bases separated the two germline ends. CDR3 length equals 15 residues.

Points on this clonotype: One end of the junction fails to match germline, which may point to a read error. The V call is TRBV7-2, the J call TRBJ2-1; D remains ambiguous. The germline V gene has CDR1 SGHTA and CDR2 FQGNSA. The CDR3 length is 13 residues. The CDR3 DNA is TGTGCCGGCAGCTTAGCCGTAAGAAATGAGCAGTTCTTC. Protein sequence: CAGSLAVRNEQFF. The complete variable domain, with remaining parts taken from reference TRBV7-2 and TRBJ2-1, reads GAGVSQSPSNKVTEKGKDVELRCDPISGHTALYWYRQSLGQGLEFLIYFQGNSAPDKSGLPSDRFSAERTGGSVSTLTIQRTQQEDSAVYLCAGSLAVRNEQFFGPGTRLTVL.

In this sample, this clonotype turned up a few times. The CDR3 loop is CASSEAAEGSQYF. The CDR3, as DNA: TGTGCCAGCAGTGAAGCGGCTGAGGGATCGCAGTACTTC. The chain combines TRBV6-1 with TRBJ2-5; perhaps TRBD2 as D (5 bases). The CDR3 consists of 13 residues. The germline V and J ends were trimmed by 0 bases and 11 bases, with 13 bases remaining between them. Germline V lookup: CDR1 MNHNS, CDR2 SASEGT.

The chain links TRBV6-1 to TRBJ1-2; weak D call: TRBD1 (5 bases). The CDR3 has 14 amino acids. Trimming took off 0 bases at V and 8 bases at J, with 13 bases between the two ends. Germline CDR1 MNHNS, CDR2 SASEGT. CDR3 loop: CASSEARQYEGYTF. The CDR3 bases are TGTGCCAGCAGTGAAGCCCGACAGTACGAGGGCTACACCTTC.

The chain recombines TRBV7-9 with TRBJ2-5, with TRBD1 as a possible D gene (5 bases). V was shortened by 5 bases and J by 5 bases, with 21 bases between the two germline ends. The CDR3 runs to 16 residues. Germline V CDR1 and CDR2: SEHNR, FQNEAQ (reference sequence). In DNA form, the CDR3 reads TGTGCCAGCAGCCCCATTATGGGGCCGCCGAATGAGACCCAGTACTTC. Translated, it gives CASSPIMGPPNETQYF. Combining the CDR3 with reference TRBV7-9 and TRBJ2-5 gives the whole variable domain DTGVSQNPRHKITKRGQNVTFRCDPISEHNRLYWYRQTLGQGPEFLTYFQNEAQLEKSRLLSDRFSAERPKGSFSTLEIQRTEQGDSAMYLCASSPIMGPPNETQYFGPGTRLLVL.

This chain's CDR3 is CSATISYPRFLGDNYGYTF. CDR3 nucleotides: TGCAGTGCTACTATCTCGTATCCGAGGTTTTTGGGGGATAACTATGGCTACACCTTC. The chain recombines TRBV20-1 with TRBJ1-2, with a possible D match to TRBD1 (5 bases). V was cut by 4 bases and J by 1 base, with 28 bases left in between. The CDR3 loop spans 19 amino acids. Germline assignment: CDR1 DFQATT and CDR2 SNEGSKA (reference sequence).

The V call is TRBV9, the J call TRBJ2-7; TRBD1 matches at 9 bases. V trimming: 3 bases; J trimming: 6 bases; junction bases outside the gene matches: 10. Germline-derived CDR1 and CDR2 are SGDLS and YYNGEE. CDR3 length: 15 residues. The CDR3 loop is CASSAYGTGTGEQYF. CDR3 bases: TGTGCCAGCAGCGCCTATGGGACAGGGACAGGCGAGCAGTACTTC.

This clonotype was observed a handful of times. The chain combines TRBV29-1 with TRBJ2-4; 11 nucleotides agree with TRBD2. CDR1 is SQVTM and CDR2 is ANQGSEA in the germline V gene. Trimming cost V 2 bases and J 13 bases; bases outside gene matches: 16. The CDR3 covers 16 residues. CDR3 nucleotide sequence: TGCAGCGTTGAACCCCGACTAGCGGGGCCCAACAATGAGCAGTACTTC. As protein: CSVEPRLAGPNNEQYF.

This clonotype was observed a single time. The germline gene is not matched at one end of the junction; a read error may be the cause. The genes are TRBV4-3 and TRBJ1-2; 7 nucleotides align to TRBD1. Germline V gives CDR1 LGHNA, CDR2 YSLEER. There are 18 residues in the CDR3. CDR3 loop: CACSQDMGQTSANYGYTF. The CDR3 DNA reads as TGCGCCTGCAGCCAAGATATGGGACAGACCTCAGCTAACTATGGCTACACCTTC.